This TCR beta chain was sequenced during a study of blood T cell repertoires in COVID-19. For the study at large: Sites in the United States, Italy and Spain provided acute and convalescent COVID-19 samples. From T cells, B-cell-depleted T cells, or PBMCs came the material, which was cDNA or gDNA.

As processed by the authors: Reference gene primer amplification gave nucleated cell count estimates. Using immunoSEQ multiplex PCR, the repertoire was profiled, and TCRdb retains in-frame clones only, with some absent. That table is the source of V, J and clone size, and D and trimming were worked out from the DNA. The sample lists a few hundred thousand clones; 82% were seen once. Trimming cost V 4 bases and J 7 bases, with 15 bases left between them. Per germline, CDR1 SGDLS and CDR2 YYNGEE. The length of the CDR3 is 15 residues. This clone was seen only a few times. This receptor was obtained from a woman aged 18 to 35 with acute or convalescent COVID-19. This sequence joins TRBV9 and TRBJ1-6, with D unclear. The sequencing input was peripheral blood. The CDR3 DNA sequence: TGTGCCAGCAGCCCCGCCCTAGACCAGAATTCACCCCTCCACTTT. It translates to CASSPALDQNSPLHF.